These 32 T cell receptor beta chains share one sample of origin, sequenced in a study of blood T cell repertoires in COVID-19. Libraries were prepared by immunoSEQ multiplex PCR; TCRdb keeps only in-frame clonotypes and omits some of them. The sample records hundreds of thousands of clones, around 85% being singletons. Sequenced sample: peripheral blood. The receptors were gathered from a woman aged 25 to 39 who had recovered from COVID-19.

The table lists this clone with a few counts. This rearrangement joins TRBV6-6 to TRBJ1-2; 9 nucleotides agree with TRBD1. This CDR3 is built from 12 residues. With 8 bases clipped from V and 7 bases from J, the junction kept 5 bases outside the gene matches. Germline-derived CDR1 and CDR2 are MNHNY and SVGAGI (reference sequence). Here the CDR3 reads CASGGQGFGYTF. As DNA, the CDR3 is TGTGCCAGCGGAGGACAGGGGTTTGGCTACACCTTC.

The chain links TRBV5-3 to TRBJ1-6, with D unclear. TRBV5-3 carries the ORF label, with uncertain function. Trimming removed 5 bases at V and 0 bases at J, with 15 bases between. This CDR3 comprises 17 residues. For the CDR3, the DNA is TGTGCCAGAAGAAACCGACGGCGGAGCTCCTATAATTCACCCCTCCACTTT. Protein: CARRNRRRSSYNSPLHF.

J is TRBJ2-1 and V is TRBV5-4, with TRBD1 identical over 10 bases. The CDR3 totals 17 residues. The V and J ends lost 3 bases and 9 bases, in that order; junction bases with no gene match: 15. The V gene's germline CDR1 is SGHNT and CDR2 YYREEE (reference sequence). Here the CDR3 DNA reads TGTGCCAGCAGCTCCCCTCCGGGACAGGGGAACGGTGGTGAGCAGTTCTTC. As protein: CASSSPPGQGNGGEQFF.

CDR3 nucleotides: TGTGCCAGCAGAGGGACTAGCGGAAACAATGAGCAGTTCTTC. This gives the protein CASRGTSGNNEQFF. The chain uses TRBV6-4 and TRBJ2-1, with 11 nucleotides matching TRBD2. The CDR3 loop spans 14 amino acids. Germline CDR1 is MRHNA and CDR2 is SNTAGT. V shed 6 bases, J shed 5 bases, and the junction held 3 bases outside the gene matches.

The gene calls are TRBV10-2 and TRBJ2-1, with D possibly being TRBD2 (7 bases). Per the germline V gene, CDR1 is WSHSY and CDR2 is SAAADI. The germline V and J ends were trimmed by 0 bases and 6 bases, with 12 bases remaining between them. CDR3 length equals 15 residues. CDR3 sequence reads: CASSESGGALNEQFF. For the CDR3, the DNA is TGCGCCAGCAGTGAGTCAGGGGGGGCACTCAATGAGCAGTTCTTC.

This chain links TRBV7-2 with TRBJ1-2; D not certain. CDR3 length: 13 amino acids. Trimming took 5 bases from V and 3 from J, leaving 10 bases between them. Germline CDR1 is SGHTA and CDR2 is FQGNSA. The CDR3 is CASSREVDYGYTF. CDR3 bases: TGTGCCAGCAGCCGAGAGGTGGACTATGGCTACACCTTC.

This chain links TRBV5-1 with TRBJ2-1; 7 nucleotides match TRBD1. The V and J ends lost 6 bases and 1 base, in that order; junction bases with no gene match: 4. The germline CDR1 and CDR2 sequences are SGHRS and YFSETQ. CDR3 length: 14 amino acids. CDR3 DNA sequence: TGCGCCAGCATGAGGACAGGTTCCTACAATGAGCAGTTCTTC. Its translation is CASMRTGSYNEQFF. Combining the CDR3 with reference TRBV5-1 and TRBJ2-1 gives the whole variable domain KAGVTQTPRYLIKTRGQQVTLSCSPISGHRSVSWYQQTPGQGLQFLFEYFSETQRNKGNFPGRFSGRQFSNSRSEMNVSTLELGDSALYLCASMRTGSYNEQFFGPGTRLTVL.

The chain links TRBV28 to TRBJ1-4; D unclear. V gave up 3 bases and J gave up 11 bases, with 10 bases separating them. The CDR3 contains 12 residues. Germline V gene sequence: CDR1 MDHEN, CDR2 SYDVKM. The CDR3 protein is CASSFNGGKLFF. The DNA for the CDR3 is TGTGCCAGCAGTTTCAACGGCGGGAAACTGTTTTTT.

This chain uses TRBV4-1 with TRBJ2-7; D is ambiguous. CDR1 and CDR2 (germline): MGHRA, YSYEKL. The CDR3 totals 14 residues. V gave up 1 base and J gave up 0 bases, with 7 bases separating them. CDR3: CASSQGQFSYEQYF. The DNA for the CDR3 is TGCGCCAGCAGCCAAGGGCAGTTCTCCTACGAGCAGTACTTC.

CDR3 residues: CASSQDSYNEQFF. CDR3 sequence (DNA): TGTGCCAGCAGCCAAGACAGTTACAATGAGCAGTTCTTC. The rearrangement uses TRBV7-9 and TRBJ2-1, with D possibly TRBD1 on 5 matching bases. The germline gives CDR1 SEHNR, CDR2 FQNEAQ (reference sequence). The CDR3 length is 13 residues. V was trimmed by 5 bases and J by 4 bases, leaving 9 bases between them.

The chain carries TRBV4-2 and TRBJ1-4; D not resolved. The CDR3 totals 16 residues. Germline CDR1 is LGHNA and CDR2 is YNFKEQ. The V end lost 0 bases, the J end lost 7 bases, and 15 bases lay between the germline ends. Written as DNA, the CDR3 is TGTGCCAGCAGCCAAGAGAGTAAGGGAGGATTTGAAAAACTGTTTTTT. Translating it yields CASSQESKGGFEKLFF.

The chain is built from TRBV6-6 and TRBJ1-5; 7 bases are shared with TRBD1. The CDR3 length is 19 residues. The V and J ends lost 6 bases and 1 base, in that order; junction bases with no gene match: 18. Germline V gene data show CDR1 as MNHNY and CDR2 as SVGAGI (reference sequence). The CDR3 DNA sequence: TGTGCCAGCAGCCGACCCGAAAGGAGACAGGGTGGGAGCAATCAGCCCCAGCATTTT. Its protein product is CASSRPERRQGGSNQPQHF.

The chain has TRBV6-1 and TRBJ1-2, with TRBD1 identical over 11 bases. The CDR3 is 15 residues long. Per the germline V gene, CDR1 is MNHNS and CDR2 is SASEGT. With V trimmed by 3 bases and J by 9 bases, 9 bases remained unmatched. The CDR3 DNA reads as TGTGCCAGCAGTGAGCCGGGACAGGGGGGTATACGCTACACCTTC. Translation: CASSEPGQGGIRYTF.

The gene calls are TRBV7-9 and TRBJ2-7; 7 nucleotides agree with TRBD1. Trimming removed 2 bases from V and 2 bases from J; junction bases left unmatched: 15. CDR1 is SEHNR and CDR2 is FQNEAQ in the germline V gene (reference sequence). The CDR3 contains 18 residues. In DNA form, the CDR3 reads TGTGCCAGCAGCTTATACCCCGGTGTCAGGGGGTTAACCTACGAGCAGTACTTC. This sequence encodes CASSLYPGVRGLTYEQYF.

The chain employs TRBV4-3 and TRBJ2-1; D perhaps matches TRBD2 (5 bases). Germline loops: CDR1 LGHNA, CDR2 YSLEER. Trimming stripped 3 bases from V and 4 bases from J, with 13 bases between. CDR3 length equals 15 residues. The CDR3 region has the DNA TGCGCCAGCAGCCAGCAGCGGAGTCCTTACAATGAGCAGTTCTTC. Translation: CASSQQRSPYNEQFF.

Here the CDR3 reads CASSDRSVGGYEQYF. The CDR3 region has the DNA TGTGCCAGCAGCGACCGATCTGTGGGCGGGTACGAGCAGTACTTC. This chain connects TRBV11-2 to TRBJ2-7; possibly TRBD2 for D (5 bases). The CDR3 has 15 residues. CDR1 SGHAT and CDR2 FQNNGV come from the germline V gene. V gave up 5 bases and J gave up 4 bases, with 18 bases separating them.

There are a few counts of this clone. The chain employs TRBV11-3 and TRBJ2-1; no clear D. CDR1 and CDR2 from the germline V gene are SGHNT and YENEEA. V was pared by 8 bases and J by 0 bases, with 11 bases between. The CDR3 has 14 amino acids. The CDR3 DNA reads as TGTGCCAGCGAACCTACCGCCTCCTACAATGAGCAGTTCTTC. Translated: CASEPTASYNEQFF.

The chain couples TRBV14 to TRBJ2-2; no clear D. Germline V gene data show CDR1 as SGHDN and CDR2 as FVKESK. The V and J ends lost 8 bases and 3 bases respectively, with 10 bases between them. The CDR3 has 13 residues. CDR3 protein: CASERYYTGELFF. In nucleotides, the CDR3 is TGTGCCAGCGAACGGTATTACACCGGGGAGCTGTTTTTT. The whole variable domain, filled in from reference TRBV14 and TRBJ2-2, reads EAGVTQFPSHSVIEKGQTVTLRCDPISGHDNLYWYRRVMGKEIKFLLHFVKESKQDESGMPNNRFLAERTGGTYSTLKVQPAELEDSGVYFCASERYYTGELFFGEGSRLTVL.

This rearrangement joins TRBV7-9 to TRBJ2-5, with 8 bases that match TRBD2. The trim removed 6 bases at V and 5 bases at J, leaving 11 bases unmatched. The CDR3 extends over 15 amino acids. Germline CDR1 reads SEHNR; CDR2 reads FQNEAQ (reference sequence). The CDR3 protein is CASRPAAGGTETQYF. CDR3 nucleotides: TGTGCCAGCAGGCCCGCGGCGGGGGGTACCGAGACCCAGTACTTC.

V is TRBV3-1 (or the pseudogene TRBV3-2) and J is TRBJ2-2; 10 bases are a match to TRBD1. Germline CDR1 reads LGHDT; CDR2 reads YNNKEL (reference sequence). The CDR3 is made up of 16 amino acids. V shed 1 base, J shed 7 bases, and the junction held 6 bases outside the gene matches. CDR3 in DNA: TGTGCCAGCAGCCAAGGGACAGGGGGTTTTGACGGGGAGCTGTTTTTT. Amino acid sequence: CASSQGTGGFDGELFF.

J is TRBJ2-1 and V is TRBV4-1; D perhaps matches TRBD2 (6 bases). With 4 bases removed from V and 5 bases from J, the gap between germline ends came to 15 bases. Per the germline V gene, CDR1 is MGHRA and CDR2 is YSYEKL. The CDR3 has 15 amino acids. CDR3 in amino acids: CASSRVPGGDNEQFF. CDR3 in DNA: TGCGCCAGCAGCCGCGTTCCCGGGGGTGACAATGAGCAGTTCTTC.

The CDR3 sequence: CASSFSAAGNTIYF. The CDR3, as DNA: TGTGCCAGCAGTTTCTCGGCAGCGGGAAACACCATATATTTT. The V gene is TRBV7-9, the J gene TRBJ1-3; the D is unclear. The CDR3 spans 14 residues. V was trimmed by 6 bases and J by 4 bases, leaving 13 bases between them. From germline, CDR1 is SEHNR and CDR2 FQNEAQ (reference sequence).

The chain joins TRBV10-3 to TRBJ2-3; 11 nucleotides match TRBD2. CDR3 size: 16 residues. The germline CDR1 and CDR2 sequences are ENHRY and SYGVKD. V was pared by 8 bases and J by 6 bases, with 13 bases of the junction left unmatched. The CDR3 coding sequence is TGTGCCATCGGGCCCGGGACTAGCGGACGGGGCGATACGCAGTATTTT. It is translated as CAIGPGTSGRGDTQYF.

The chain couples TRBV5-6 to TRBJ2-3, with 9 bases aligning to TRBD2. V gave up 2 bases and J gave up 1 base; unmatched junction bases: 8. This CDR3 has 17 residues. CDR1 is SGHDT, CDR2 YYEEEE, per germline. CDR3 coding DNA: TGTGCCAGCAGCTTCGGCGGGCGGGGGGGCCGCACAGATACGCAGTATTTT. Translated, it gives CASSFGGRGGRTDTQYF.

The CDR3 is CASSVFQRESDTQYF. CDR3 coding DNA: TGTGCCAGCAGCGTATTCCAGCGGGAGTCAGATACGCAGTATTTT. The chain combines TRBV9 with TRBJ2-3, with 8 bases identical to TRBD2. The ends lost 1 base at V and 4 bases at J; junction bases unmatched: 5. In germline, CDR1 is SGDLS, CDR2 YYNGEE. CDR3 length: 15 residues.

The CDR3 loop reads CASSTGSTGELFF. CDR3 bases: TGTGCCAGTTCAACAGGGTCCACCGGGGAGCTGTTTTTT. The genes are TRBV19 and TRBJ2-2; a weak D match, TRBD1 (6 bases). V was shortened by 8 bases and J by 4 bases, with 11 bases between the two germline ends. This CDR3 has 13 residues. Germline-derived CDR1 and CDR2 are LNHDA and SQIVND (reference sequence).

This chain uses TRBV15 with TRBJ2-3; D is possibly TRBD1 (6 bases). Germline assignment: CDR1 LNHNV and CDR2 YYDKDF (reference sequence). The CDR3 sequence is 15 residues long. With 2 bases removed from V and 6 bases from J, the gap between germline ends came to 15 bases. This CDR3 reads CATSRRGRGIDTQYF. The CDR3 nucleotides are TGTGCCACCAGCAGACGGGGCAGGGGAATTGATACGCAGTATTTT.

The chain recombines TRBV5-4 with TRBJ2-5; 14 nucleotides align to TRBD2. There are 17 residues in the CDR3. CDR1 is SGHNT, CDR2 YYREEE, per germline (reference sequence). V trimming: 4 bases; J trimming: 6 bases; junction bases outside the gene matches: 11. The chain's CDR3 is CASSPDGTSGSRKTQYF. CDR3 nucleotide sequence: TGTGCCAGCAGCCCAGATGGGACTAGCGGGAGTCGAAAGACCCAGTACTTC.

This clone turned up a few times. The rearrangement links TRBV7-9 to TRBJ1-3, with 7 bases that match TRBD1. V gave up 4 bases and J gave up 4 bases; unmatched junction bases: 4. The CDR3 is made up of 14 amino acids. Per the germline V gene, CDR1 is SEHNR and CDR2 is FQNEAQ (reference sequence). The CDR3 spells CASSSTGVGNTIYF. The CDR3 bases are TGTGCCAGCAGCTCTACAGGGGTGGGAAACACCATATATTTT.

J is TRBJ1-1 and V is TRBV6-6; possibly TRBD1 for D (6 bases). The CDR3 sequence is 15 residues long. V was shortened by 4 bases and J by 3 bases, with 15 bases between the two germline ends. Germline V gene data show CDR1 as MNHNY and CDR2 as SVGAGI (reference sequence). CDR3 bases: TGTGCCAGCAGTTCCAGGGGCGTGGGGGACACTGAAGCTTTCTTT. The encoded protein is CASSSRGVGDTEAFF.

V usage is TRBV11-2 and J usage is TRBJ2-7, with TRBD2 as a possible D gene (6 bases). This CDR3 is built from 15 residues. CDR1 SGHAT and CDR2 FQNNGV come from the germline V gene. Trimming took off 4 bases at V and 2 bases at J, with 15 bases between the two ends. CDR3 sequence (DNA): TGTGCCAGCAGCTCAGGACCGGGGACTCCCTACGAGCAGTACTTC. Translating it yields CASSSGPGTPYEQYF.

The chain recombines TRBV2 with TRBJ1-2, with 8 bases matching TRBD1. The CDR3 contains 12 residues. Germline trimming cut 6 bases from V and 6 bases from J; bases unmatched to any gene: 3. Germline assignment: CDR1 SNHLY and CDR2 FYNNEI. The DNA for the CDR3 is TGTGCCAGCAGGGACAGGGCTAATGGCTACACCTTC. Translated, it gives CASRDRANGYTF.